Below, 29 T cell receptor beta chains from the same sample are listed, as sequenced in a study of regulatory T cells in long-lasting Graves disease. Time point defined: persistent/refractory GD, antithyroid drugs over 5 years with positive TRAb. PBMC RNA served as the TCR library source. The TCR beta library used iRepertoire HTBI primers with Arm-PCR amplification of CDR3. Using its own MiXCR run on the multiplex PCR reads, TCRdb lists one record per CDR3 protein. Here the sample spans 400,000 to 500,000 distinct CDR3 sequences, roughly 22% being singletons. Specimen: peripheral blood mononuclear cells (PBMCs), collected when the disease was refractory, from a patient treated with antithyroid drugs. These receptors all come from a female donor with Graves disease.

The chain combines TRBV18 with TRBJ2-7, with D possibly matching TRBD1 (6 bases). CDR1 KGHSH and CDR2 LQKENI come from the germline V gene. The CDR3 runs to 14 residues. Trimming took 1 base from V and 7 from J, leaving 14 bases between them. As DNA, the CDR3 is TGTGCCAGCTCACCACAAACACAGGGCGGAGAGCAGTACTTC. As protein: CASSPQTQGGEQYF. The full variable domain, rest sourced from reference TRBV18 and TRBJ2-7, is NAGVMQNPRHLVRRRGQEARLRCSPMKGHSHVYWYRQLPEEGLKFMVYLQKENIIDESGMPKERFSAEFPKEGPSILRIQQVVRGDSAAYFCASSPQTQGGEQYFGPGTRLTVT.

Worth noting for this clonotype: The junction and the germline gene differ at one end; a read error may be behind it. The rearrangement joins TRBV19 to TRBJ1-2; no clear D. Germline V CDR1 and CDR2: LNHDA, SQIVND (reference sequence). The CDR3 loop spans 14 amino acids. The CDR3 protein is CASSIGSDNHGYTF. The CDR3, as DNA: TGTGCCAGTAGTATCGGGTCAGATAACCATGGCTACACCTTC.

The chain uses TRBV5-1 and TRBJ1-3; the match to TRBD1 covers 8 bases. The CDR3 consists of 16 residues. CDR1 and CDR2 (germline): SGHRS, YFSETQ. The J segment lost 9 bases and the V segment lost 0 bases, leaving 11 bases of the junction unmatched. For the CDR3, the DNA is TGCGCCAGCAGCTTGGGGGACAGGCTTCCGCGGAGCACCATATATTTT. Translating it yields CASSLGDRLPRSTIYF.

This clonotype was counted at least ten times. The CDR3 is CASSSITGTGYEKLFF. CDR3 sequence (DNA): TGTGCCAGCAGTTCCATAACCGGGACAGGGTATGAAAAACTGTTTTTT. The chain joins TRBV6-2 or TRBV6-3 to TRBJ1-4; 9 nucleotides align to TRBD1. V lost 4 bases, J lost 6 bases, and 9 bases stayed unmatched. CDR3 length equals 16 residues. Germline CDR1 MNHEY, CDR2 SVGEGT.

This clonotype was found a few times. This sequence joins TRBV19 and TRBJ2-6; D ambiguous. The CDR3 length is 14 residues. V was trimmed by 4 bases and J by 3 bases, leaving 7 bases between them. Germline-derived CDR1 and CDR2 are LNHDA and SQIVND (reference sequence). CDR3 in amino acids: CASSKIGGANVLTF. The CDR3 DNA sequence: TGTGCCAGTAGTAAAATAGGTGGGGCCAACGTCCTGACTTTC. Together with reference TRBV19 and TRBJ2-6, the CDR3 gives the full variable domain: DGGITQSPKYLFRKEGQNVTLSCEQNLNHDAMYWYRQDPGQGLRLIYYSQIVNDFQKGDIAEGYSVSREKKESFPLTVTSAQKNPTAFYLCASSKIGGANVLTFGAGSRLTVL.

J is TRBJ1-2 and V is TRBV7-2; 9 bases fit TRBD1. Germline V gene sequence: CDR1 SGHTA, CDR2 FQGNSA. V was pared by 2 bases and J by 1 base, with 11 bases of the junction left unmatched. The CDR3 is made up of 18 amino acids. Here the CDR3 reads CASSLWGQGRPFNYGYTF. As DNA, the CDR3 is TGTGCCAGCAGCTTATGGGGACAGGGTCGCCCCTTTAACTATGGCTACACCTTC.

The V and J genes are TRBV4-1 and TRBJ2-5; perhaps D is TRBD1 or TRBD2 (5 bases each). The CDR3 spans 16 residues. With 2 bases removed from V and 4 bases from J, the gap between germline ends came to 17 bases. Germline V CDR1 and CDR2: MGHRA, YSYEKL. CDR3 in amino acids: CASSQPRDVAGETQYF. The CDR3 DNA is TGCGCCAGCAGCCAACCCCGGGACGTCGCGGGAGAGACCCAGTACTTC.

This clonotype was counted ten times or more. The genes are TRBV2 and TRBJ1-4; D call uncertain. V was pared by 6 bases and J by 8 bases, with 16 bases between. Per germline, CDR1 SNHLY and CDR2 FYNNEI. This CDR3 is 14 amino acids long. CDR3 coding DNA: TGTGCCAGCAGCGGGGAATCGGCTCGAGAAAAACTGTTTTTT. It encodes CASSGESAREKLFF.

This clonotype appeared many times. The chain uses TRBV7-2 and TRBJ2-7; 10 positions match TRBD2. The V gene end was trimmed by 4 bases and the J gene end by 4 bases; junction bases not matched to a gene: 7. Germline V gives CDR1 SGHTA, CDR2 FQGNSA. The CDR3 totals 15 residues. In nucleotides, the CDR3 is TGTGCCAGCAGCTCGACTAGCGGGTTGTTATACGAGCAGTACTTC. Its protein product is CASSSTSGLLYEQYF.

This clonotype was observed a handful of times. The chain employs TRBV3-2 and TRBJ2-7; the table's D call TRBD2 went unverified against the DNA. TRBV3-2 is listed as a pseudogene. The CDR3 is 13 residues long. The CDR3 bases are TGTGCCAGCAGCCAAGTGGCGGGTAGCGAGCAGTACTTC. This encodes CASSQVAGSEQYF.

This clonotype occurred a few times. The CDR3 DNA is TGTGCCACCGTAGAACGGACAGGGGGCTTCCCCGGGGAGCTGTTTTTT. Its translation is CATVERTGGFPGELFF. The chain combines TRBV28 with TRBJ2-2; 11 nucleotides match TRBD1. V shed 10 bases, J shed 6 bases, and the junction held 13 bases outside the gene matches. The CDR3 has 16 amino acids. In germline, CDR1 is MDHEN, CDR2 SYDVKM.

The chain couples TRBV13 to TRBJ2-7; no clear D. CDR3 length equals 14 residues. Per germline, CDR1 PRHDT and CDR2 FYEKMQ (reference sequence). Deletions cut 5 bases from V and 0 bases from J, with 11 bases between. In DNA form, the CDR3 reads TGTGCCAGCAGCCCAGACACCTTCTCCTACGAGCAGTACTTC. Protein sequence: CASSPDTFSYEQYF.

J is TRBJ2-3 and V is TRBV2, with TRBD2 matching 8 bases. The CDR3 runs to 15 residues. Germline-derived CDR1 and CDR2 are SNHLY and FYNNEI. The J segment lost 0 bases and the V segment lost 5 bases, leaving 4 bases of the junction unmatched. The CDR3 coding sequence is TGTGCCAGCAGTCCTCGGGGGGGCAGCACAGATACGCAGTATTTT. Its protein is CASSPRGGSTDTQYF.

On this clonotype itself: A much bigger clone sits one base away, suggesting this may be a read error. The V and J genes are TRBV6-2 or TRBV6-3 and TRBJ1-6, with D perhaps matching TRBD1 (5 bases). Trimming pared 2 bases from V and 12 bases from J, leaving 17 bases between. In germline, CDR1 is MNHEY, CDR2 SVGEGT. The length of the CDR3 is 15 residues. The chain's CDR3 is CASSYERGREGPLHF. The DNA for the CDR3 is TGTGCCAGCAGTTACGAGCGGGGCCGTGAGGGACCCCTCCACTTT.

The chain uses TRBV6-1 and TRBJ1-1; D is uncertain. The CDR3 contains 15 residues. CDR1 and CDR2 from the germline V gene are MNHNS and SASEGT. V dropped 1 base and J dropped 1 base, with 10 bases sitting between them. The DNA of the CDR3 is TGTGCCAGCAGTGAAGTTTTGGGAGGGAACACTGAAGCTTTCTTT. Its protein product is CASSEVLGGNTEAFF.

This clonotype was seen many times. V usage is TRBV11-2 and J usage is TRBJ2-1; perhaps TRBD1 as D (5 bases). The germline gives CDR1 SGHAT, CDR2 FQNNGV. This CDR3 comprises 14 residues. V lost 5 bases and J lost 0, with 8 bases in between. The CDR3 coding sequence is TGTGCCAGCAGCCAGGGTAACTCCTACAATGAGCAGTTCTTC. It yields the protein CASSQGNSYNEQFF.

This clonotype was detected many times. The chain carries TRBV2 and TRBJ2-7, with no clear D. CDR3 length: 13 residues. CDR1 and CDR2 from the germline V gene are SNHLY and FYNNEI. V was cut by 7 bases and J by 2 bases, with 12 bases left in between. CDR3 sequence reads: CASMNAETYEQYF. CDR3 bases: TGTGCCAGCATGAACGCGGAGACCTACGAGCAGTACTTC.

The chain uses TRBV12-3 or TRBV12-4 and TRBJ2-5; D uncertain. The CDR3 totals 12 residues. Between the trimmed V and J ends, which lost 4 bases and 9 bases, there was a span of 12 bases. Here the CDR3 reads CASSSPPEPQYF. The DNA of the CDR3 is TGTGCCAGCAGTTCGCCGCCCGAGCCCCAGTACTTC.

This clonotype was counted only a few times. For the CDR3, the DNA is TGTGCCAGCAGCTCCCGGGACAGGGGGCCAAGGGCTACTGAAGCTTTCTTT. It codes for CASSSRDRGPRATEAFF. The chain uses TRBV7-3 and TRBJ1-1, with 12 bases fitting TRBD1. Germline values: CDR1 SGHTA, CDR2 FQGTGA. The CDR3 consists of 17 residues. V shed 4 bases, J shed 5 bases, and the junction held 11 bases outside the gene matches.

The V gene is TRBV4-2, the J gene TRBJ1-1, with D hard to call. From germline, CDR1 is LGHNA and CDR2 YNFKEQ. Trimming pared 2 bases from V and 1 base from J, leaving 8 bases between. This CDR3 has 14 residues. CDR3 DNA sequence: TGTGCCAGCAGCCAACCTGACGGGAACACTGAAGCTTTCTTT. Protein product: CASSQPDGNTEAFF.

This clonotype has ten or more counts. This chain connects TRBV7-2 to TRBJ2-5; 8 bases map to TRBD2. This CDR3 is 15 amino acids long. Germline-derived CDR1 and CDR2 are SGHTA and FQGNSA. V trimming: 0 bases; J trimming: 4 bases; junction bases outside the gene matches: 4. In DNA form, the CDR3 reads TGTGCCAGCAGCTTAGCTAGCGGGAAAGTAGAGACCCAGTACTTC. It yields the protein CASSLASGKVETQYF.

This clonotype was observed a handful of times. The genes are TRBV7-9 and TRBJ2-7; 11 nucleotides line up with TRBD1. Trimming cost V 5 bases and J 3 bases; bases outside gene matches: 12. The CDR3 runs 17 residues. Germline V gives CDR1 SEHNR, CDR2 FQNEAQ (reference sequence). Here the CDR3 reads CASSSPGQGEFGYEQYF. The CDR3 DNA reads TGTGCCAGCAGCAGTCCGGGACAGGGGGAATTTGGCTACGAGCAGTACTTC.

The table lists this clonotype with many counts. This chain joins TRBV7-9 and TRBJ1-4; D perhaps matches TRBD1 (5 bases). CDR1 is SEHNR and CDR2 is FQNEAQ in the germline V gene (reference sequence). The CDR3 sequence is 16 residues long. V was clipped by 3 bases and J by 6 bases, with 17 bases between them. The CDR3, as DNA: TGTGCCAGCAGCTTCCCCAGGGCGTCAGGAGATGAAAAACTGTTTTTT. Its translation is CASSFPRASGDEKLFF.

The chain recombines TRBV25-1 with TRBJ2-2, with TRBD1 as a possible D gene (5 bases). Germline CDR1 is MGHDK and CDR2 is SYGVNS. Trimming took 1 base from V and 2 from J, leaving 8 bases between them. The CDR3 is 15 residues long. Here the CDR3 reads CASSELQDNTGELFF. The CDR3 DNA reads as TGTGCCAGCAGTGAATTACAGGATAACACCGGGGAGCTGTTTTTT.

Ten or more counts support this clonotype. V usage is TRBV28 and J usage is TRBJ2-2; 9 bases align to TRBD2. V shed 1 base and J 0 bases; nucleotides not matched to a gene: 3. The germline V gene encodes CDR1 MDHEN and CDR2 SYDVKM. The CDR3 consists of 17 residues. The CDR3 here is CASSLLAGVTNTGELFF. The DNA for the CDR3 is TGTGCCAGCAGTTTATTAGCGGGGGTTACGAACACCGGGGAGCTGTTTTTT.

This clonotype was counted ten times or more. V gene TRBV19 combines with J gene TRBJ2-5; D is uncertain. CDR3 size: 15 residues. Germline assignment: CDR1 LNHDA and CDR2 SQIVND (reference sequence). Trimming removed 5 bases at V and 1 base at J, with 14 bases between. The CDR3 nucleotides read TGTGCCAGTAGTTCCTTTGACTCCATCCAAGAGACCCAGTACTTC. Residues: CASSSFDSIQETQYF.

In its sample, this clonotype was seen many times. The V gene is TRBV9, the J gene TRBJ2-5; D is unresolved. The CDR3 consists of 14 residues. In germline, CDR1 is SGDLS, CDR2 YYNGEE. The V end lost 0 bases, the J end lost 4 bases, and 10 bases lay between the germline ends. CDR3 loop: CASSVEPASETQYF. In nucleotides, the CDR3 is TGTGCCAGCAGCGTAGAACCAGCGTCAGAGACCCAGTACTTC.

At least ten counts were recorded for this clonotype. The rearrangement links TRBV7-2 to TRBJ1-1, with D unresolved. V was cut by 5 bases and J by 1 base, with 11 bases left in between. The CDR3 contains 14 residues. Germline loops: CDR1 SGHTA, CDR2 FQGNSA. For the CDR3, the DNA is TGTGCCAGCAGCCTGTGGGGTCGGAACACTGAAGCTTTCTTT. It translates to CASSLWGRNTEAFF.

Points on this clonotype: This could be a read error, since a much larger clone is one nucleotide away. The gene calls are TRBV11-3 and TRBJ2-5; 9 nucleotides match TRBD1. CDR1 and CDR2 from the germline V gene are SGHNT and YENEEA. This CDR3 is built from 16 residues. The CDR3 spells CASTSPPGQGQETRYF. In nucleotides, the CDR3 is TGTGCCAGCACTTCACCCCCGGGACAGGGACAAGAGACCCGGTACTTC.